This T cell receptor beta chain was obtained from a study of blood T cell repertoires in COVID-19. The CDR3 is made up of 14 amino acids. The ends were cut back, 0 bases at V and 4 bases at J, with 9 bases in the middle. The germline V gene encodes CDR1 MNHEY and CDR2 SVGAGI. Clones were read by immunoSEQ multiplex PCR, and TCRdb kept only the in-frame ones, dropping some. The sample has tens of thousands of clones, roughly 73% seen once. The chain has TRBV6-5 and TRBJ2-5, with D tentatively TRBD2 (6 bases). The sample consisted of peripheral blood. This clonotype was sampled from a man at least 80 years old with acute or convalescent COVID-19. The CDR3 loop is CASSYSRGAETQYF. CDR3 coding DNA: TGTGCCAGCAGTTACTCGCGGGGCGCAGAGACCCAGTACTTC.